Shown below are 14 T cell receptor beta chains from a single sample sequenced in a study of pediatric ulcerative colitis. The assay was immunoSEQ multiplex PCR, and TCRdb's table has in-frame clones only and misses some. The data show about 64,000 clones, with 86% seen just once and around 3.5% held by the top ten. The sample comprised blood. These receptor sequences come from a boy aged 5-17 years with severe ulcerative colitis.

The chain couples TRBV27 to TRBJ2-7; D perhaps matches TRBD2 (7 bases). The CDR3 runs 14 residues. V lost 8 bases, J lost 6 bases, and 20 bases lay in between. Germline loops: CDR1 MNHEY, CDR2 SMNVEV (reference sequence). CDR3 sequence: CASYSGEGPSEQYF. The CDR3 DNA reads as TGTGCCAGCTATTCAGGGGAGGGCCCGTCCGAGCAGTACTTC.

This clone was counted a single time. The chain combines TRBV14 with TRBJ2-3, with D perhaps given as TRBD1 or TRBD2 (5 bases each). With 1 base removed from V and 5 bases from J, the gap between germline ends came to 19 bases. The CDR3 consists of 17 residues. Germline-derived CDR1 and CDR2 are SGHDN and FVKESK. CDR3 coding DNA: TGTGCCAGCAGCCAAGGCCTAGGGGAGTTGAGCGGAGATACGCAGTATTTT. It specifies CASSQGLGELSGDTQYF.

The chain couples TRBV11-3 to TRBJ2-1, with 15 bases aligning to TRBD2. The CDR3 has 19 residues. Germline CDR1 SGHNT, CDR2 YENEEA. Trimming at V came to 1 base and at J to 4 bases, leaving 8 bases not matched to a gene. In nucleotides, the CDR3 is TGTGCCAGCAGCTTAGTCGGACTAGCGGGAGGGCCTGATTACAATGAGCAGTTCTTC. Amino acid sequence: CASSLVGLAGGPDYNEQFF.

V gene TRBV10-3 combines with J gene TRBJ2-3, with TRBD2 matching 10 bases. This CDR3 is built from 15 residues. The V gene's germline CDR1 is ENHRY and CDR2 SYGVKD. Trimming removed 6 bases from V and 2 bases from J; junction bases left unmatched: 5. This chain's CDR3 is CAIRLAGGPTDTQYF. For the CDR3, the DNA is TGTGCCATCAGGTTAGCGGGAGGTCCCACAGATACGCAGTATTTT.

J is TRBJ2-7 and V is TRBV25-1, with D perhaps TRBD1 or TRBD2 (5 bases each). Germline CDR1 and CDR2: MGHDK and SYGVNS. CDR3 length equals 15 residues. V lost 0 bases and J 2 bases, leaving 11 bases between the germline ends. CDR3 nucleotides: TGTGCCAGCAGTGAATACTCCGGGGACCCCTACGAGCAGTACTTC. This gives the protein CASSEYSGDPYEQYF.

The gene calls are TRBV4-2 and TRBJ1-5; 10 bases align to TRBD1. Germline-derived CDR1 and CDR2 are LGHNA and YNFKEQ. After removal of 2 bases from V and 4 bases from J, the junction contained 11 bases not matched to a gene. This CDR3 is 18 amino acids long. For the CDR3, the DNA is TGTGCCAGCAGCCAAACCGGGACAGGGGTTGGGCGGAATCAGCCCCAGCATTTT. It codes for CASSQTGTGVGRNQPQHF.

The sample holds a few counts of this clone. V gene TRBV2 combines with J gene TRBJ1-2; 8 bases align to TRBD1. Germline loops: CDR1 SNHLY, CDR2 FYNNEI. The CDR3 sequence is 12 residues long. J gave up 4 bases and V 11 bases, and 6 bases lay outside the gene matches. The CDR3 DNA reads TGTGCCGGACAGGGTCCGGGCTATGGCTACACCTTC. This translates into CAGQGPGYGYTF.

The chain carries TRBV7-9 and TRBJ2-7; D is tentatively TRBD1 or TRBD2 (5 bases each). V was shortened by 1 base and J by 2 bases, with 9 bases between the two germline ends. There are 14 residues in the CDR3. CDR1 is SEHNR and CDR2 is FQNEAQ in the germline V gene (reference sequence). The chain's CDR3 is CASSLGPGPYEQYF. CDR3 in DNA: TGTGCCAGCAGCTTAGGCCCGGGGCCCTACGAGCAGTACTTC.

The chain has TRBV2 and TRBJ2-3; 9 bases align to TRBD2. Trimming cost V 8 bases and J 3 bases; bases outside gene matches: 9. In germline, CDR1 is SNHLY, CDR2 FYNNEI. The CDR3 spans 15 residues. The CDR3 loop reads CASSNSGSRTDTQYF. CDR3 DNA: TGTGCCAGCTCCAATAGCGGGAGTCGGACAGATACGCAGTATTTT.

CDR3 sequence: CASSQSSVAGGPSTGELFF. The CDR3 bases are TGCGCCAGCAGCCAGTCCTCTGTAGCGGGAGGGCCGTCGACCGGGGAGCTGTTTTTT. The chain recombines TRBV4-3 with TRBJ2-2; TRBD2 agrees at 11 bases. The V gene's germline CDR1 is LGHNA and CDR2 YSLEER. Trimming at V came to 3 bases and at J to 5 bases, leaving 14 bases not matched to a gene. There are 19 residues in the CDR3.

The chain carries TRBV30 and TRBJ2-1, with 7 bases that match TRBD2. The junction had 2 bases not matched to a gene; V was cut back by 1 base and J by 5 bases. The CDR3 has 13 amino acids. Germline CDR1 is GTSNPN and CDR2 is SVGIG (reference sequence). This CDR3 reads CAWSGTRHNEQFF. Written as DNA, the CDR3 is TGTGCCTGGAGTGGGACTAGGCACAATGAGCAGTTCTTC.

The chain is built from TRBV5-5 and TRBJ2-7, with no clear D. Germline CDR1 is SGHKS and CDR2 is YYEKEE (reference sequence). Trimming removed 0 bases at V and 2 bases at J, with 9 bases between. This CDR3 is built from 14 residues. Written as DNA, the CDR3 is TGTGCCAGCAGCTTGGGGCTAGTCGCCTACGAGCAGTACTTC. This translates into CASSLGLVAYEQYF.

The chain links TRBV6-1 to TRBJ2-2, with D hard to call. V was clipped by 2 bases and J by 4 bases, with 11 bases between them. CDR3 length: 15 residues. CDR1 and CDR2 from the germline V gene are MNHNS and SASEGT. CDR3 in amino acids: CASSERLAGTGELFF. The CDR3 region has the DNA TGTGCCAGCAGTGAAAGGCTGGCTGGCACCGGGGAGCTGTTTTTT.

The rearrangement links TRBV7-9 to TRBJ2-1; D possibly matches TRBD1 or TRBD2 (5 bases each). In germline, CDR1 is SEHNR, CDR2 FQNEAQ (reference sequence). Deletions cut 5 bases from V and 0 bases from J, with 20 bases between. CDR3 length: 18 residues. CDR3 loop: CASSHPGTHESSYNEQFF. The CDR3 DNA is TGTGCCAGCAGCCACCCCGGGACCCACGAAAGCTCCTACAATGAGCAGTTCTTC.